Described below is a single TCR beta chain sequence and its context. The antigen it binds to is not known. Base qualities are not recorded, but no much larger clone differs from it by a single base. One collaborating source in Seattle enrolled patients during active infection and followed them longitudinally through the course of disease. Each collaborating institution followed its own protocols to collect whole blood in K2EDTA tubes. For TCRbeta analysis, collaborators shipped samples in one of three forms: frozen whole blood, isolated PBMCs, or DNA extracted from either of those sample types. These data originate in a study of blood T cell repertoires in COVID-19 (dated by TCRdb to between 2020 and 2021). In terms of the full investigation: The collaborator samples originated in the United States, Italy and Spain and spanned the acute and convalescent phases of COVID-19. The material from the prospective study consisted of cDNA or gDNA derived from T cells, B-cell-depleted T cells, or PBMCs. The dataset comprised deeply sampled blood TCRbeta repertoires from subjects exposed to, actively infected with, or recovered from COVID-19. The repertoires were released in a freely available public database intended as a resource for research on the immune response to SARS-CoV-2. The samples were drawn from the first 160 participants of the ongoing ImmuneRACE study and from 1,254 subjects provided by 6 global collaborators. The sample metadata nearly always contained a de-identified subject ID, COVID-19 status, age in years and sex. Where available, HLA class I and class II types were obtained from metadata supplied by the sample provider rather than from assay-based typing. What the authors observed across the whole study: The quantity of clinical and demographic metadata differed by source and by participant and was supplied without curation.

The immunoSEQ Assay, a bias-controlled multiplex PCR, was used to amplify TCRbeta CDR3 regions from genomic DNA. The paper's data handling went like this. Within the assay, amplification of reference gene primers was used to estimate how many nucleated cells each sample contained. To quantify the absolute abundance of each unique TCRbeta CDR3 rearrangement, sequence reads were collapsed and filtered. Productive Simpson clonality was computed per sample as the square root of Simpson's diversity index over productive rearrangements. TCRdb carries this immuneACCESS record with in-frame sequences only. Its versions omit some clonotypes, under half of them owing to an unresolved V gene in the studies checked, with the rest unexplained. The V and J calls and clone size are taken from that table; D and trimming were inferred from the DNA. This sample comprises about 95,000 clones, roughly 90% of them detected only once. Roughly 2.6% of the sample is held by the ten biggest clonotypes.

The CDR3 numbers 15 residues from cysteine through phenylalanine. Of all the DNA, just the CDR3 is kept, 45 bases in frame from base 1. From a lookup of the germline V gene, CDR1 and CDR2 are SGDLS and YYNGEE. Deletion took 0 bases off V and 0 bases off J, with a span of 4 bases between the germline ends. The rearranged chain carries TRBV9 and TRBJ1-6; the D gene is not confidently resolved. Input material: peripheral blood. The sequence was collected from a man over 45 with COVID-19, enrolled during active disease. The DNA sequence follows: TGTGCCAGCAGCGTAGATAGCTCCTATAATTCACCCCTCCACTTT. Its amino acids are CASSVDSSYNSPLHF.